The 20 T cell receptor beta chains in this list originate from one sample, sequenced in a study of OX40 agonist ivuxolimab in advanced cancers. Data came from immunoSEQ multiplex PCR; TCRdb stores just in-frame clones and leaves some out. The sample has approximately 89,000 clones; over 75% are singletons. The specimen comprised CD4+ or CD8+ T cells sorted from blood, sampled in a trial of the OX40 agonist ivuxolimab. These receptors were collected from an adult with an advanced solid tumor such as melanoma, head and neck, liver or kidney cancer.

The chain has TRBV7-2 and TRBJ1-2; D not resolved. The CDR3 sequence is 15 residues long. V lost 1 base to trimming and J lost 6 bases, with 15 bases between them. Looked up from germline, CDR1 is SGHTA and CDR2 is FQGNSA. This chain's CDR3 is CASSLGRADAHGYTF. The CDR3 DNA is TGTGCCAGCAGCTTAGGAAGGGCAGACGCACATGGCTACACCTTC.

The chain uses TRBV7-2 and TRBJ2-3; a weak D match, TRBD2 (7 bases). Trimming removed 1 base from V and 9 bases from J, with 11 bases in between. Germline loops: CDR1 SGHTA, CDR2 FQGNSA. The CDR3 consists of 13 residues. CDR3 nucleotide sequence: TGTGCCAGCAGCTTAGATGGGGGGGGCACGCAGTATTTT. Its translation is CASSLDGGGTQYF.

The genes are TRBV6-5 and TRBJ1-1, with D unresolved. This CDR3 spans 15 amino acids. V lost 0 bases and J lost 2, with 10 bases in between. Germline V gene lookup returns CDR1 MNHEY and CDR2 SVGAGI. Here the CDR3 reads CASSYSMKGNTEAFF. DNA of the CDR3: TGTGCCAGCAGTTACTCGATGAAAGGCAACACTGAAGCTTTCTTT.

The rearrangement links TRBV6-6 to TRBJ1-1, with D perhaps TRBD1 (6 bases). Germline V gives CDR1 MNHNY, CDR2 SVGAGI (reference sequence). V lost 0 bases, J lost 10 bases, and 15 bases lay in between. This CDR3 comprises 14 residues. The CDR3 protein is CASSYSTERGGAFF. The CDR3 DNA reads as TGTGCCAGCAGTTACTCGACCGAAAGGGGGGGAGCTTTCTTT.

V gene TRBV7-2 combines with J gene TRBJ2-5; D uncertain. This CDR3 contains 12 residues. Trimming shortened V by 5 bases and J by 1 base, and 5 bases separated the two germline ends. CDR1 and CDR2 from the germline V gene are SGHTA and FQGNSA. CDR3: CASSPGQETQYF. CDR3 coding DNA: TGTGCCAGCAGCCCCGGCCAAGAGACCCAGTACTTC.

The chain joins TRBV10-3 to TRBJ1-3; TRBD1 aligns across 9 bases. The CDR3 loop spans 17 amino acids. The ends lost 4 bases at V and 1 base at J; junction bases unmatched: 8. Per the germline V gene, CDR1 is ENHRY and CDR2 is SYGVKD. This chain's CDR3 is CAISVTGTGRSGNTIYF. The CDR3 nucleotides read TGTGCCATCAGTGTGACCGGGACAGGGAGGTCTGGAAACACCATATATTTT.

V is TRBV7-2 and J is TRBJ1-1; the D is unclear. With 5 bases removed from V and 5 bases from J, the gap between germline ends came to 15 bases. Germline V lookup: CDR1 SGHTA, CDR2 FQGNSA. This CDR3 is 14 amino acids long. The chain's CDR3 is CASSLGSAATEAFF. CDR3 in DNA: TGTGCCAGCAGCCTAGGATCTGCAGCAACTGAAGCTTTCTTT.

This clone was picked up a small number of times. The V gene is TRBV6-6, the J gene TRBJ2-1, with D maybe TRBD2 (7 bases). The CDR3 length is 15 residues. V lost 4 bases and J 5 bases, leaving 15 bases between the germline ends. Germline V gene sequence: CDR1 MNHNY, CDR2 SVGAGI (reference sequence). The CDR3, as DNA: TGTGCCAGCAGTTTGGGAGGCGGGGGCCACAATGAGCAGTTCTTC. Residues: CASSLGGGGHNEQFF.

CDR3 sequence: CASRSTGGPDTQYF. The CDR3 nucleotides read TGTGCCAGCAGAAGTACAGGGGGCCCAGATACGCAGTATTTT. The V and J genes are TRBV27 and TRBJ2-3; 9 bases are a match to TRBD1. The CDR3 totals 14 residues. The germline gives CDR1 MNHEY, CDR2 SMNVEV (reference sequence). V shed 6 bases and J 4 bases; nucleotides not matched to a gene: 5.

The count of this clone is one. The chain is built from TRBV19 and TRBJ1-3; possible D gene TRBD1, 5 bases. The CDR3 consists of 13 residues. Trimming shortened V by 3 bases and J by 8 bases, and 11 bases separated the two germline ends. From germline, CDR1 is LNHDA and CDR2 SQIVND (reference sequence). The CDR3, as DNA: TGTGCCAGTAGTATCCAGGGTACGGACACCATATATTTT. It is translated as CASSIQGTDTIYF. The whole variable domain, filled in from reference TRBV19 and TRBJ1-3, reads DGGITQSPKYLFRKEGQNVTLSCEQNLNHDAMYWYRQDPGQGLRLIYYSQIVNDFQKGDIAEGYSVSREKKESFPLTVTSAQKNPTAFYLCASSIQGTDTIYFGEGSWLTVV.

The chain has TRBV5-4 and TRBJ2-5; TRBD2 might be the D (6 bases). CDR1 is SGHNT and CDR2 is YYREEE in the germline V gene (reference sequence). V shed 4 bases and J shed 2 bases, with 12 bases lying between them. This CDR3 has 14 residues. CDR3 sequence reads: CASSQPGEQETQYF. DNA for the CDR3: TGTGCCAGCAGCCAGCCGGGGGAGCAAGAGACCCAGTACTTC.

DNA for the CDR3: TGCGCCAGCAGCCAAGCTGTCATCCGGGGCGAAGCTTTCTTT. Amino acid sequence: CASSQAVIRGEAFF. The chain combines TRBV4-1 with TRBJ1-1, with D maybe TRBD1 (5 bases). Germline assignment: CDR1 MGHRA and CDR2 YSYEKL. V gave up 1 base and J gave up 8 bases, with 14 bases separating them. This CDR3 is 14 amino acids long.

The chain has TRBV7-2 and TRBJ1-5; D not certain. The CDR3 is 13 amino acids. Trimming took 2 bases from V and 0 from J, leaving 2 bases between them. The V gene's germline CDR1 is SGHTA and CDR2 FQGNSA. Here the CDR3 reads CASSLNSNQPQHF. The CDR3 region has the DNA TGTGCCAGCAGCTTAAATAGCAATCAGCCCCAGCATTTT.

The sample holds a few counts of this clone. The chain couples TRBV7-9 to TRBJ1-1; unclear D gene. V dropped 5 bases and J dropped 1 base, with 11 bases sitting between them. Germline V lookup: CDR1 SEHNR, CDR2 FQNEAQ (reference sequence). The CDR3 runs 14 residues. For the CDR3, the DNA is TGTGCCAGCAGCACCCTGTCCCGGAACACTGAAGCTTTCTTT. Protein product: CASSTLSRNTEAFF.

This rearrangement joins TRBV29-1 to TRBJ1-1; D gene unclear. The CDR3 totals 11 residues. V lost 5 bases and J 1 base, leaving 5 bases between the germline ends. The germline gives CDR1 SQVTM, CDR2 ANQGSEA. In DNA, the CDR3 is TGCAGCGTTCGGGAGAACACTGAAGCTTTCTTT. It translates to CSVRENTEAFF.

CDR3 sequence (DNA): TGTGCCAGCTCACCGACAGGGGATCCCCCACAAGGGACGCAGTATTTT. Protein product: CASSPTGDPPQGTQYF. This chain joins TRBV18 and TRBJ2-3, with 8 bases identical to TRBD1. V was pared by 3 bases and J by 9 bases, with 14 bases of the junction left unmatched. Germline loops: CDR1 KGHSH, CDR2 LQKENI. The length of the CDR3 is 16 residues.

CDR3: CASSYSQVSNSPLHF. CDR3 coding DNA: TGTGCCAGCAGTTACTCACAGGTCTCCAATTCACCCCTCCACTTT. The chain recombines TRBV6-6 with TRBJ1-6; weak D call: TRBD1 (5 bases). The CDR3 runs 15 residues. CDR1 is MNHNY, CDR2 SVGAGI, per germline (reference sequence). V lost 0 bases and J 7 bases, leaving 10 bases between the germline ends.

V gene TRBV29-1 combines with J gene TRBJ2-1, with D possibly being TRBD2 (6 bases). V was pared by 3 bases and J by 5 bases, with 11 bases between. CDR1 and CDR2 (germline): SQVTM, ANQGSEA. The CDR3 extends over 13 amino acids. CDR3 amino acids: CSVDGLANNEQFF. CDR3 coding DNA: TGCAGCGTTGATGGGCTAGCGAACAATGAGCAGTTCTTC.

The genes are TRBV19 and TRBJ1-5, with a tentative D call TRBD1 (6 bases). V was shortened by 6 bases and J by 4 bases, with 16 bases between the two germline ends. This CDR3 has 15 residues. The V gene's germline CDR1 is LNHDA and CDR2 SQIVND (reference sequence). The CDR3 sequence is CASRGGGERNQPQHF. As DNA, the CDR3 is TGTGCCAGTAGGGGGGGCGGGGAGAGGAATCAGCCCCAGCATTTT.

The V call is TRBV4-3, the J call TRBJ1-2; D might be TRBD1 (5 bases). This CDR3 contains 14 residues. In germline, CDR1 is LGHNA, CDR2 YSLEER. Trimming removed 0 bases from V and 2 bases from J, with 7 bases in between. CDR3 residues: CASSQDGGNYGYTF. The CDR3 coding sequence is TGCGCCAGCAGCCAAGATGGGGGAAACTATGGCTACACCTTC.